The T cell receptor beta chain described here comes from a study of blood T cells in healthy people across ages. Primers used in a second PCR of about 7 to 12 cycles were a sample-barcoded 5' primer and a J-beta primer mix. One entry per CDR3 protein, called by TCRdb with MiXCR from the 5' RACE reads. The table lists approximately 600,000 distinct CDR3 sequences, approximately 59% of them singletons. Peripheral blood samples of around 9.8 milliliters were drawn from each donor. Sequenced input: blood. The clonotype originates from a man in his sixties in good health.

The CDR3 DNA sequence: TGCGCCAGCAGTGAGACTTGGAGATTAGCCAAAAACATTCAGTACTTC. Translation: CASSETWRLAKNIQYF. The chain is built from TRBV10-2 and TRBJ2-4; D unclear. The V gene lost 2 bases and the J gene lost 0 bases, with 11 bases spanning the gap. Germline CDR1 and CDR2: WSHSY and SAAADI. The CDR3 extends over 16 amino acids.